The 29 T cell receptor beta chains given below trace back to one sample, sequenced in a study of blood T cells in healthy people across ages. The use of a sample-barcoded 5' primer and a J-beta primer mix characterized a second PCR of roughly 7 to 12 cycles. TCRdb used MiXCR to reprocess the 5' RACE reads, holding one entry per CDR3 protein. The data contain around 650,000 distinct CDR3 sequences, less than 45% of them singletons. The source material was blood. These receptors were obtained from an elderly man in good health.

CDR3 amino acids: CASSPGQNLDTQYF. Written as DNA, the CDR3 is TGTGCCAGCAGCCCCGGACAAAATCTGGATACGCAGTATTTT. The rearrangement links TRBV7-2 to TRBJ2-3, with a tentative D call TRBD1 (5 bases). The V gene lost 5 bases and the J gene lost 6 bases, with 15 bases spanning the gap. This CDR3 has 14 residues. The germline V gene has CDR1 SGHTA and CDR2 FQGNSA.

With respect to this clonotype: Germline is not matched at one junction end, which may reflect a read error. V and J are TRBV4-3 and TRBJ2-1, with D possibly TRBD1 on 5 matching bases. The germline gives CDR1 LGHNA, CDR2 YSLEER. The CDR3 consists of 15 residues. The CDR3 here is CTSSPQGFSSNEQFF. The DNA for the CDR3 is TGCACCAGCAGCCCGCAGGGATTCTCATCCAATGAGCAGTTCTTC.

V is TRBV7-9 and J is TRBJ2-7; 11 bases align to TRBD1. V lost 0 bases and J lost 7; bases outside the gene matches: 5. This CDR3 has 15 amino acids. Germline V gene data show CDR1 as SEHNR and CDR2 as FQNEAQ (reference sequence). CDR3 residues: CASSLADRGPGEQYF. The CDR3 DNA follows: TGTGCCAGCAGCTTAGCGGACAGGGGGCCGGGGGAGCAGTACTTC.

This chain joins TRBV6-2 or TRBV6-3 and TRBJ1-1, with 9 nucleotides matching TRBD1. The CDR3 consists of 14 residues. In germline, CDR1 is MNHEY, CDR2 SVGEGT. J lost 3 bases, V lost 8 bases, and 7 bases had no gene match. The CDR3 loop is CASDLGQGYTEAFF. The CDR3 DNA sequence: TGTGCCAGCGACCTGGGACAGGGATACACTGAAGCTTTCTTT.

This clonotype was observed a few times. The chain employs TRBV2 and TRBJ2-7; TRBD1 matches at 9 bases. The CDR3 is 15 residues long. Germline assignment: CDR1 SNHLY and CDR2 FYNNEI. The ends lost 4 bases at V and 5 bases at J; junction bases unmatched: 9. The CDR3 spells CASSVWGQGGNEQYF. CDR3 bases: TGTGCCAGCAGTGTATGGGGACAGGGAGGAAACGAGCAGTACTTC.

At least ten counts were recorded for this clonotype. The CDR3 sequence: CASGFGGSDTQYF. The CDR3 nucleotides read TGTGCTAGTGGTTTTGGGGGGTCAGATACGCAGTATTTT. This chain joins TRBV12-5 and TRBJ2-3; D may be TRBD2 (6 bases). The CDR3 has 13 residues. Germline CDR1 and CDR2: LGHNT and FRNRAP. The V end was cut by 3 bases, the J end by 4 bases, with 8 bases between.

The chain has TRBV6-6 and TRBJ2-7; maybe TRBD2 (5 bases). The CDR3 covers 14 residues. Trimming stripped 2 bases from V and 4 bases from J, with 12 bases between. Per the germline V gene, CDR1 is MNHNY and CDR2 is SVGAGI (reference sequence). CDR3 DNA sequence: TGTGCCAGCAGTTACCTGGGGAGAGGGTACGAGCAGTACTTC. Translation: CASSYLGRGYEQYF.

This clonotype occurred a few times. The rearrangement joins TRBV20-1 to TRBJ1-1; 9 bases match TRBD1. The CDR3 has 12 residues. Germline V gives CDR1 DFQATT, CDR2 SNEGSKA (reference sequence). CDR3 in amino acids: CRGGQGDTEAFF. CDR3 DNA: TGCAGGGGGGGACAGGGCGACACTGAAGCTTTCTTT.

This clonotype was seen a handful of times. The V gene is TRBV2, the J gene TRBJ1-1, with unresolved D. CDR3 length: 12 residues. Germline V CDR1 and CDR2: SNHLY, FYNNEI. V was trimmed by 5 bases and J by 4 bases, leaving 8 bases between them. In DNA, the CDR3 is TGTGCCAGCAGTTGGACGGCCACTGAAGCTTTCTTT. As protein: CASSWTATEAFF.

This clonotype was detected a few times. CDR3 sequence: CASGRGGTGKDTQYF. CDR3 nucleotide sequence: TGCGCCAGCGGTAGGGGGGGGACAGGGAAAGATACGCAGTATTTT. This chain links TRBV4-3 with TRBJ2-3; 9 positions match TRBD1. The germline gives CDR1 LGHNA, CDR2 YSLEER. Germline trimming cut 8 bases from V and 5 bases from J; bases unmatched to any gene: 11. The CDR3 length is 15 residues.

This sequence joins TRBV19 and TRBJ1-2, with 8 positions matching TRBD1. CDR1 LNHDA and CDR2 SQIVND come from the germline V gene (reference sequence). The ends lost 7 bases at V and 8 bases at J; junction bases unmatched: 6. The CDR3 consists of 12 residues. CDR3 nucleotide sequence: TGTGCCAGTAAGCCGGGACAGGTCGGCTACACCTTC. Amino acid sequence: CASKPGQVGYTF.

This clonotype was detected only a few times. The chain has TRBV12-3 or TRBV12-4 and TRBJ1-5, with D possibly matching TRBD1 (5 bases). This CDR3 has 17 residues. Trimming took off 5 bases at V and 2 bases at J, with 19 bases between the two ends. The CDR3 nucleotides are TGTGCCAGCAGTGACAAAGGGCAGGGTTGGGGCAATCAGCCCCAGCATTTT. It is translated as CASSDKGQGWGNQPQHF.

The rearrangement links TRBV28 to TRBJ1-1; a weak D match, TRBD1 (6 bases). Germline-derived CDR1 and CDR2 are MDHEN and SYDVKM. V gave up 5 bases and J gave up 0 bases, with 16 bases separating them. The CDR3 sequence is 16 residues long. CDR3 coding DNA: TGTGCCAGCAGTCCGAGGGGGAGACTCATGAACACTGAAGCTTTCTTT. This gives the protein CASSPRGRLMNTEAFF.

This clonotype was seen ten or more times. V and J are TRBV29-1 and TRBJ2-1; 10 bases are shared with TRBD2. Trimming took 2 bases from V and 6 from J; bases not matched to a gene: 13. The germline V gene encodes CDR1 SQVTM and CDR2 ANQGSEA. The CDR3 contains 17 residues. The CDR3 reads CSVERFLAGALGNEQFF. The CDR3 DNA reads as TGCAGCGTTGAACGATTCCTAGCGGGAGCCCTGGGCAATGAGCAGTTCTTC.

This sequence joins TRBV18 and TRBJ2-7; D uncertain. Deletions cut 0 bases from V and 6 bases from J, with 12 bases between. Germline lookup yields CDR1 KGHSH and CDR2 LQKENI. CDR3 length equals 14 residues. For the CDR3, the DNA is TGTGCCAGCTCACCACCAGAACAACCCACCGAGCAGTACTTC. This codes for CASSPPEQPTEQYF.

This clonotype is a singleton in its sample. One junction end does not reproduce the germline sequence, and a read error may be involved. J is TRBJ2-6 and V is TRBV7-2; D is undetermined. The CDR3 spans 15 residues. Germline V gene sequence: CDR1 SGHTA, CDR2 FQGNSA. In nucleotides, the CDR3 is TGTGCCGGCAGCCCAAGAATAACTGGGGCCAACGTCCTGACTTTC. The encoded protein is CAGSPRITGANVLTF.

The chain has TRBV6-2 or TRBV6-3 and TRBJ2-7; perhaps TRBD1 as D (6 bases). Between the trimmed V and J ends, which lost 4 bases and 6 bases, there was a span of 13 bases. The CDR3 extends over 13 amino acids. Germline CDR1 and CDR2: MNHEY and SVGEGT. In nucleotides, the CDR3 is TGTGCCAGCAGTTCCAGGGGAGAGGGCGAGCAGTACTTC. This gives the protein CASSSRGEGEQYF.

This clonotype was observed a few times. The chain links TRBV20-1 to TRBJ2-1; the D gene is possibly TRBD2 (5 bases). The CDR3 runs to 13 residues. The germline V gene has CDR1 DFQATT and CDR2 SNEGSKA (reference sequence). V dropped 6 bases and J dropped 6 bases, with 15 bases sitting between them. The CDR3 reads CSAKPGVANEQFF. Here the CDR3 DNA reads TGCAGTGCCAAACCCGGGGTTGCCAATGAGCAGTTCTTC.

In DNA form, the CDR3 reads TGTGCCAGCAGCGTAGAACTAGCGGGCCGTGAGACCCAGTACTTC. This gives the protein CASSVELAGRETQYF. The rearrangement uses TRBV9 and TRBJ2-5; 9 bases line up with TRBD2. The germline gives CDR1 SGDLS, CDR2 YYNGEE. The trim removed 0 bases at V and 5 bases at J, leaving 5 bases unmatched. CDR3 length: 15 amino acids.

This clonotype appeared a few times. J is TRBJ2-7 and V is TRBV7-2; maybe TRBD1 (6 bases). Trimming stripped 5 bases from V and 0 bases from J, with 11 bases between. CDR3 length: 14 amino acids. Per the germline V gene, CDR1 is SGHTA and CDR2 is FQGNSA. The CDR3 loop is CASSPTGISYEQYF. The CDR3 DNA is TGTGCCAGCAGCCCAACAGGGATCTCCTACGAGCAGTACTTC.

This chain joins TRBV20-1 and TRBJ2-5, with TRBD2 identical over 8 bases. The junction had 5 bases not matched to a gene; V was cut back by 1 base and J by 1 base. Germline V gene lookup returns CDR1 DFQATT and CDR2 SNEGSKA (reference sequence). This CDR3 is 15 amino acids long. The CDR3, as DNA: TGCAGTGCTAGAGGGCTAGCGGGCCTCCAAGAGACCCAGTACTTC. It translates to CSARGLAGLQETQYF.

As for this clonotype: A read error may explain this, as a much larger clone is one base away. The CDR3: CASSCSETQYF. DNA of the CDR3: TGTGCCAGTAGTTGTTCGGAGACCCAGTACTTC. The chain recombines TRBV6-5 with TRBJ2-4; D not resolved. The DNA matches TRBJ2-5 better at its end, which makes the J call doubtful. Per germline, CDR1 MNHEY and CDR2 SVGAGI. The CDR3 has 11 residues.

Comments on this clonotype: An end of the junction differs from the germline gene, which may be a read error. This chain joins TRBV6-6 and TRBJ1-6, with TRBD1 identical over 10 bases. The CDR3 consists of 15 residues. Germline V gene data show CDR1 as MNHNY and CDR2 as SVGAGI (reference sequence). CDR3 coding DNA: TGCGCCAGCAGGGGACAGGGGAGTCAAGATTCACCCCTCCACTTT. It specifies CASRGQGSQDSPLHF.

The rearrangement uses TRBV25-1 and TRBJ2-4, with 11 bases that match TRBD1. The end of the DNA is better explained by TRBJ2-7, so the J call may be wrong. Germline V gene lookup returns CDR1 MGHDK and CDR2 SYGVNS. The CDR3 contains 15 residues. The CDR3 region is CASSAARDRGFEQYF. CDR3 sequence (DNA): TGTGCCAGCAGTGCCGCCCGGGACAGGGGGTTCGAGCAGTACTTC.

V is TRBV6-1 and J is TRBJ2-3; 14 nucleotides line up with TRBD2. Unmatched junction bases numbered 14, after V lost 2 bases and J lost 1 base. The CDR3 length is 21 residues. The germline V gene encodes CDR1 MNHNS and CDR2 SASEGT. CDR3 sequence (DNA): TGTGCCAGCAGTGAACGCTGGGATGGGACTAGCGGGAGACGGGGCACAGATACGCAGTATTTT. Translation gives CASSERWDGTSGRRGTDTQYF.

CDR3 bases: TGCGCCAGCAGCTTCTCAGGGGGCGTCAACAATGAGCAGTACTTC. It codes for CASSFSGGVNNEQYF. V usage is TRBV5-1 and J usage is TRBJ2-5; 8 nucleotides align to TRBD1. The CDR3 is 15 amino acids. The germline gives CDR1 SGHRS, CDR2 YFSETQ. J was trimmed by 11 bases and V by 2 bases; bases with no gene match: 14.

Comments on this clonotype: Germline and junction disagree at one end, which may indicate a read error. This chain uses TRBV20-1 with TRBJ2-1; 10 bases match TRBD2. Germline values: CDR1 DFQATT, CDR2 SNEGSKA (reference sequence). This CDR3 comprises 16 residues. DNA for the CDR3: TGCAGTGCTAGAGATCCCACTAGCGGGGCCTACAGTGAGCAGTTCTTC. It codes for CSARDPTSGAYSEQFF.

CDR3 loop: CASKKTGTSYDTQYF. The CDR3 DNA reads as TGTGCCAGCAAAAAAACCGGGACTAGCTATGATACGCAGTATTTT. The J gene is TRBJ2-3, the V gene TRBV6-2 or TRBV6-3, with 9 bases matching TRBD2. The CDR3 is 15 residues long. The V segment lost 7 bases and the J segment 6 bases; nucleotides outside the gene matches: 11. Germline V gene sequence: CDR1 MNHEY, CDR2 SVGEGT.

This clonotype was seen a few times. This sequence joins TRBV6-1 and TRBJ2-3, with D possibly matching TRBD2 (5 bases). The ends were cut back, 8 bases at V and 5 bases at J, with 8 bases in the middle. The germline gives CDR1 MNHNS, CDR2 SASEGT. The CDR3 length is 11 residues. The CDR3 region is CASRTRDTQYF. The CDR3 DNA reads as TGTGCCAGCCGGACTCGAGATACGCAGTATTTT.